This T cell receptor (beta chain) was identified during a study of blood T cell repertoires in COVID-19. This table comes from immunoSEQ multiplex PCR, and its TCRdb copy is limited to in-frame clones, with some not included. There are 650,000 to 800,000 clones in the sample; about nine tenths occur only once, and roughly 0.26% lies in the top ten. Germline V CDR1 and CDR2: KGHDR, SFDVKD. Trimming removed 3 bases from V and 8 bases from J; junction bases left unmatched: 7. This CDR3 region has 16 residues. The clonotype was recovered from a young woman with acute or convalescent COVID-19. This chain links TRBV24-1 with TRBJ2-1; TRBD2 agrees at 12 bases. The sample was peripheral blood. The CDR3 reads CATSDDLAGGRDEQFF. The CDR3 region has the DNA TGTGCCACCAGTGATGACCTAGCGGGGGGGCGGGATGAGCAGTTCTTC.